The 15 T cell receptor beta chains given below trace back to one sample, sequenced in a study of T cell changes during pregnancy in multiple sclerosis (dated by TCRdb to the late 2010s). Library creation used the immunoSEQ multiplex PCR assay. The immuneACCESS repertoire file appears here via TCRdb, limited to in-frame rearrangements. These files lack a portion of the clones; in checked studies, under half of the deficit traces to unresolved V genes, and the cause of the others is not known. The table for this sample lists roughly 52,000 clones; approximately 90% of them were counted only once. The ten largest clones take up 0.5% to 0.6% of the sample. This specimen consisted of CD4+ T cells from peripheral blood mononuclear cells, obtained in the first trimester of pregnancy. These receptors originate from a female donor with multiple sclerosis, enrolled in a pregnancy study.

The chain links TRBV5-4 to TRBJ2-5; a possible D gene is TRBD1 (7 bases). The V end lost 4 bases, the J end lost 5 bases, and 18 bases lay between the germline ends. Per germline, CDR1 SGHNT and CDR2 YYREEE (reference sequence). This CDR3 is 15 amino acids long. The CDR3 here is CASSTGAGQRETQYF. CDR3 DNA sequence: TGTGCCAGCAGCACGGGGGCGGGACAGCGTGAGACCCAGTACTTC.

The chain employs TRBV13 and TRBJ1-6, with TRBD1 identical over 7 bases. Germline CDR1 is PRHDT and CDR2 is FYEKMQ (reference sequence). V was clipped by 4 bases and J by 6 bases; unmatched bases: 3. This CDR3 region has 14 residues. CDR3 bases: TGTGCCAGCAGCTCGGGACAGAGTAATTCACCCCTCCACTTT. This codes for CASSSGQSNSPLHF.

The chain combines TRBV15 with TRBJ2-1; D perhaps matches TRBD2 (6 bases). V shed 1 base and J shed 8 bases, with 6 bases lying between them. The V gene's germline CDR1 is LNHNV and CDR2 YYDKDF (reference sequence). The CDR3 length is 12 residues. CDR3 nucleotide sequence: TGTGCCACCAGCAGAGGGGGGGATGAGCAGTTCTTC. It translates to CATSRGGDEQFF.

The chain carries TRBV5-6 and TRBJ2-7, with unresolved D. CDR3 length: 16 residues. The germline V gene encodes CDR1 SGHDT and CDR2 YYEEEE. The V gene lost 0 bases and the J gene lost 3 bases, with 16 bases spanning the gap. CDR3 DNA: TGTGCCAGCAGCTTGGCGTCGCGCCGAATTAGCTACGAGCAGTACTTC. Its translation: CASSLASRRISYEQYF.

The chain recombines TRBV18 with TRBJ1-2; TRBD1 matches at 7 bases. Germline-derived CDR1 and CDR2 are KGHSH and LQKENI. Trimming removed 2 bases from V and 5 bases from J; junction bases left unmatched: 11. The CDR3 extends over 16 amino acids. CDR3 protein: CASSPGGQLQGYGYTF. The CDR3 coding sequence is TGTGCCAGCTCACCAGGGGGACAGCTCCAAGGGTATGGCTACACCTTC.

The CDR3, as DNA: TGTGCCAGCAGCTTACGGGGGGGCCAGAGCACAGATACGCAGTATTTT. It is translated as CASSLRGGQSTDTQYF. The chain is built from TRBV7-2 and TRBJ2-3; 8 nucleotides agree with TRBD2. Germline values: CDR1 SGHTA, CDR2 FQGNSA. CDR3 length: 16 amino acids. V shed 2 bases, J shed 0 bases, and the junction held 4 bases outside the gene matches.

Written as DNA, the CDR3 is TGCGCCAGCAGTGAGTTGCTAGCGGGGATCCAAGAGACCCAGTACTTC. Translating it yields CASSELLAGIQETQYF. The V call is TRBV10-1, the J call TRBJ2-5; 9 bases are a match to TRBD2. Germline V gene sequence: CDR1 WNHNN, CDR2 SYGVQD (reference sequence). The V and J ends lost 1 base and 1 base, in that order; junction bases with no gene match: 4. The CDR3 is made up of 16 amino acids.

The gene calls are TRBV7-6 and TRBJ2-3, with TRBD2 matching 7 bases. The length of the CDR3 is 15 residues. The trim removed 1 base at V and 4 bases at J, leaving 5 bases unmatched. Per the germline V gene, CDR1 is SGHVS and CDR2 is FNYEAQ. The CDR3 DNA follows: TGTGCCAGCAGCTTAGGGGGGGGTAATTCAGATACGCAGTATTTT. This codes for CASSLGGGNSDTQYF.

The V gene is TRBV5-6, the J gene TRBJ1-4; 7 bases are a match to TRBD1. Germline V CDR1 and CDR2: SGHDT, YYEEEE. The CDR3 is made up of 14 amino acids. V lost 4 bases to trimming and J lost 5 bases; unmatched junction nucleotides: 5. CDR3 region: CASSLSGGNEKLFF. The DNA of the CDR3 is TGTGCCAGCAGCCTTTCAGGGGGGAATGAAAAACTGTTTTTT.

The chain couples TRBV7-2 to TRBJ1-2; D remains ambiguous. V lost 4 bases, J lost 4 bases, and 10 bases lay in between. Germline CDR1 is SGHTA and CDR2 is FQGNSA. This CDR3 has 13 amino acids. The CDR3 reads CASSSRQVYGYTF. The CDR3 DNA reads as TGTGCCAGCAGCTCCCGACAAGTCTATGGCTACACCTTC.

The chain combines TRBV23-1 with TRBJ2-7; 14 nucleotides agree with TRBD2. TRBV23-1 has ORF status, its function being uncertain. This CDR3 has 16 amino acids. Trimming removed 3 bases from V and 1 base from J; junction bases left unmatched: 2. CDR3 residues: CASSQGTSGGSYEQYF. CDR3 DNA: TGCGCCAGCAGTCAGGGGACTAGCGGGGGATCCTACGAGCAGTACTTC.

This clone was picked up a small number of times. The V call is TRBV30, the J call TRBJ1-1; no firm D call. This CDR3 has 12 residues. Germline V lookup: CDR1 GTSNPN, CDR2 SVGIG (reference sequence). V was clipped by 1 base and J by 7 bases, with 10 bases between them. The CDR3 is CAWSGGLGEAFF. Written as DNA, the CDR3 is TGTGCCTGGAGTGGAGGGTTGGGTGAAGCTTTCTTT.

The gene calls are TRBV28 and TRBJ2-5; D is perhaps TRBD2 (6 bases). V was shortened by 6 bases and J by 2 bases, with 10 bases between the two germline ends. In germline, CDR1 is MDHEN, CDR2 SYDVKM. The CDR3 contains 13 residues. The CDR3 bases are TGTGCCAGCAGCAAAAGCGGGCAAGAGACCCAGTACTTC. Its translation: CASSKSGQETQYF. The whole variable domain, filled in from reference TRBV28 and TRBJ2-5, reads DVKVTQSSRYLVKRTGEKVFLECVQDMDHENMFWYRQDPGLGLRLIYFSYDVKMKEKGDIPEGYSVSREKKERFSLILESASTNQTSMYLCASSKSGQETQYFGPGTRLLVL.

The gene calls are TRBV11-2 and TRBJ1-2; the D gene is possibly TRBD1 (6 bases). The germline gives CDR1 SGHAT, CDR2 FQNNGV. V dropped 4 bases and J dropped 5 bases, with 17 bases sitting between them. This CDR3 comprises 15 residues. The CDR3, as DNA: TGTGCCAGCAGCTCAACGACACAGGGAGCATATGGCTACACCTTC. It codes for CASSSTTQGAYGYTF.

The J gene is TRBJ2-7, the V gene TRBV28; tentative D call: TRBD1 (5 bases). The CDR3 covers 14 residues. Germline CDR1 and CDR2: MDHEN and SYDVKM. Trimming pared 4 bases from V and 0 bases from J, leaving 10 bases between. CDR3 residues: CASSSGRISYEQYF. The CDR3 DNA reads TGTGCCAGCAGTTCAGGGCGAATCTCCTACGAGCAGTACTTC.